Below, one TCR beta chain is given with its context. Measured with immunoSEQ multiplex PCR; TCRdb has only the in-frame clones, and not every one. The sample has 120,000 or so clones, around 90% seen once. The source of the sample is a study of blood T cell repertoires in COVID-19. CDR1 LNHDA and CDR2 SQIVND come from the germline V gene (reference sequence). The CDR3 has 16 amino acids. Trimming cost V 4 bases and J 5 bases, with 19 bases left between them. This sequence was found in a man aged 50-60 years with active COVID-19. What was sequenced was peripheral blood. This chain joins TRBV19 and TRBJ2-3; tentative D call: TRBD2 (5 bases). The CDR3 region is CASSTGLRQMRDTQYF. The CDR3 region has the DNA TGTGCCAGTAGTACCGGACTCAGACAAATGCGAGATACGCAGTATTTT.